This T cell receptor beta chain was captured by sequencing in a study of vaccination effects on CD4 cells after COVID-19. The method was immunoSEQ multiplex PCR; TCRdb's version includes in-frame clones alone and lacks a portion of them. This sample has roughly 61,000 clones, with roughly 76% found just once. V was clipped by 7 bases and J by 7 bases, with 10 bases between them. Germline V gene sequence: CDR1 LNHDA, CDR2 SQIVND (reference sequence). The CDR3 length is 12 residues. Before sequencing, viral peptide pools were used by the ViraFEST assay to expand antigen-specific CD4+ T cells. The culture ran for around ten days before CD4+ T cells were isolated. About this clone itself: Its target is not known.

The clonotype comes from a human donor who received a COVID-19 vaccine. Source: CD4+ T cells from PBMCs cultured with HCoV-229E spike peptides, taken before COVID-19 vaccination. J is TRBJ2-2 and V is TRBV19; the D gene could be TRBD1 or TRBD2 (6 bases each). The CDR3 DNA follows: TGTGCCAGTAACGGGGGCGGCGGGGAGCTGTTTTTT. Encoded protein: CASNGGGGELFF.